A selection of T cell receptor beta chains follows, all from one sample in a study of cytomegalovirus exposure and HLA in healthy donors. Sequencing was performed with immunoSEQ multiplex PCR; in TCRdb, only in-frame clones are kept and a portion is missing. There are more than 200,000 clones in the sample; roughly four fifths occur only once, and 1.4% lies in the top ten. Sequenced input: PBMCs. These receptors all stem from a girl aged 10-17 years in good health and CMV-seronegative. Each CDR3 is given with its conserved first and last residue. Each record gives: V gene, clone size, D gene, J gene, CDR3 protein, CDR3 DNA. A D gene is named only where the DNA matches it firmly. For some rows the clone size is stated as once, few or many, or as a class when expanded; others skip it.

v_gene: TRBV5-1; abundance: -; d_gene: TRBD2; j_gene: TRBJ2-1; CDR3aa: CASSFMSSGHNEQFF; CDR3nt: TGCGCCAGCAGCTTTATGTCTAGCGGTCACAATGAGCAGTTCTTC
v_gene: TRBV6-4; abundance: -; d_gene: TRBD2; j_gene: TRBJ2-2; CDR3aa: CASSSKDGTSVGELFF; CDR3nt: TGTGCCAGCAGTTCGAAGGATGGGACTAGCGTCGGGGAGCTGTTTTTT
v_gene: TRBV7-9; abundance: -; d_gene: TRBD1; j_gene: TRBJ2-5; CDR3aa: CASSYRDSGETQYF; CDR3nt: TGTGCCAGCAGCTACCGGGACAGTGGAGAGACCCAGTACTTC
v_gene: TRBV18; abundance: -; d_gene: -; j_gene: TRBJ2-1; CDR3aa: CASSPRSSYNEQFF; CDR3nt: TGTGCCAGCTCACCACGGAGCTCCTACAATGAGCAGTTCTTC
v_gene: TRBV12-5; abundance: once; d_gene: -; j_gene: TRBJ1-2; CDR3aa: CASGSGVGYTF; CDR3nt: TGTGCTAGTGGTTCAGGTGTCGGCTACACCTTC
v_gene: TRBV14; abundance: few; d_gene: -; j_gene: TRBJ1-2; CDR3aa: CASSQGRSYGYTF; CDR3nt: TGTGCCAGCAGCCAAGGAAGGAGCTATGGCTACACCTTC
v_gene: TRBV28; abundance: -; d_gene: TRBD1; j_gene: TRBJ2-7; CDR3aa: CASSTRQGVSYEQYF; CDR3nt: TGTGCCAGCAGTACTCGACAGGGAGTTTCCTACGAGCAGTACTTC
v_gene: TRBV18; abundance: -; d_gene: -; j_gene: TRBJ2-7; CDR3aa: CASSLKQGSSSYEQYF; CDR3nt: TGTGCCAGCTCACTTAAGCAGGGGTCCTCCTCCTACGAGCAGTACTTC
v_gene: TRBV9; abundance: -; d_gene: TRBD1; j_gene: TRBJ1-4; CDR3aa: CASSGQGATNEKLFF; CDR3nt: TGTGCCAGCAGCGGACAGGGGGCCACTAATGAAAAACTGTTTTTT
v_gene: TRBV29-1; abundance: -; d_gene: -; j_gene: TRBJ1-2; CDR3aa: CSDDRLYGYTF; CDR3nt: TGCAGCGATGACAGGTTATATGGCTACACCTTC
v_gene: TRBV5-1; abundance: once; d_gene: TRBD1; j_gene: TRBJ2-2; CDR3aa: CASSLRDRGTGELFF; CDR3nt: TGCGCCAGCAGCCTCCGGGACAGGGGAACCGGGGAGCTGTTTTTT
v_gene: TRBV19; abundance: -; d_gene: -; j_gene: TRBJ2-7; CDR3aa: CASRVTGIAYEQYF; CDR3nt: TGTGCCAGTAGAGTTACGGGGATAGCCTACGAGCAGTACTTC
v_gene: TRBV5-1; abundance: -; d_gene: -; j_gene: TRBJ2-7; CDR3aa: CASNQDWSYEQYF; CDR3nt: TGCGCCAGCAATCAGGACTGGAGCTACGAGCAGTACTTC
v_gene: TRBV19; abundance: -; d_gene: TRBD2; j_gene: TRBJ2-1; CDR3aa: CASSMWVGGNEQFF; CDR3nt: TGTGCCAGTAGTATGTGGGTGGGAGGGAATGAGCAGTTCTTC
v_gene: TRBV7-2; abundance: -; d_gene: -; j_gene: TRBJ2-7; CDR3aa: CASSPRQLSAYEQYF; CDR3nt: TGTGCCAGCAGCCCCCGACAGCTCTCAGCCTACGAGCAGTACTTC
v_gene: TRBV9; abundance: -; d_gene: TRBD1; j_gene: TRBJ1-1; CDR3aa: CASNPTGGAEAFF; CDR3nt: TGTGCCAGCAACCCGACAGGGGGAGCTGAAGCTTTCTTT
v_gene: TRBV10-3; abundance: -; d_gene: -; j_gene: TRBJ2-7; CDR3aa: CAISESKLYEQYF; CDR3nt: TGTGCCATCAGTGAGTCGAAACTCTACGAGCAGTACTTC
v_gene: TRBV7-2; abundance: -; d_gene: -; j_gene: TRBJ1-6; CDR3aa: CASSPTRTSPLHF; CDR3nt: TGTGCCAGCAGCCCTACTAGGACTTCACCCCTCCACTTT
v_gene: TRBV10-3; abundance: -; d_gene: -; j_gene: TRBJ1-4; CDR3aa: CAISEFQGEKLFF; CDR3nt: TGTGCCATCAGTGAGTTCCAGGGGGAAAAACTGTTTTTT
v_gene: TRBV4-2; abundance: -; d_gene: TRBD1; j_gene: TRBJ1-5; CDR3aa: CASSPGTGGMPQHF; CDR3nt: TGTGCCAGCAGCCCCGGGACAGGGGGCATGCCCCAGCATTTT
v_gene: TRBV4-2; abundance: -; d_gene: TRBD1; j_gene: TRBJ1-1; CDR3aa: CASSPRQGVDSRNTEAFF; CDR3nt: TGTGCCAGCAGCCCCAGGCAGGGGGTGGATTCACGGAACACTGAAGCTTTCTTT
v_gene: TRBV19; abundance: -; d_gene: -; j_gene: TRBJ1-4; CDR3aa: CASSITHRRNEKLFF; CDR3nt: TGTGCCAGTAGTATTACTCACAGGCGAAATGAAAAACTGTTTTTT
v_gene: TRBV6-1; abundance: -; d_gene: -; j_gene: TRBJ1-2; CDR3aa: CASSEVVYGYTF; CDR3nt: TGTGCCAGCAGTGAAGTAGTCTATGGCTACACCTTC
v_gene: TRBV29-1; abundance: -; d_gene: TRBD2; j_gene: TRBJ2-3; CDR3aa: CSVERLGTSGGAADTQYF; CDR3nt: TGCAGCGTTGAAAGGCTGGGGACTAGCGGGGGGGCGGCAGATACGCAGTATTTT
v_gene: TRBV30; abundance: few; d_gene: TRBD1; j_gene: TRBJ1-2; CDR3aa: CAWSEQGATNYGYTF; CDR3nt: TGTGCCTGGAGTGAACAGGGGGCGACAAACTATGGCTACACCTTC
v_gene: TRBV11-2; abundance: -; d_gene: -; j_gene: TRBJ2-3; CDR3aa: CASSWDFSDTQYF; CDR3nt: TGTGCCAGCAGCTGGGACTTTTCAGATACGCAGTATTTT
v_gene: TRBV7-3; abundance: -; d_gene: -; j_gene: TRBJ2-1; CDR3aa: CSSGTYNEQFF; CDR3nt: TGTTCCAGCGGTACATACAATGAGCAGTTCTTC
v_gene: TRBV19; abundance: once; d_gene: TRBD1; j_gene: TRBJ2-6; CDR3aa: CASSLWKGAPGANVLTF; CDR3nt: TGTGCCAGTAGTCTTTGGAAGGGGGCCCCTGGGGCCAACGTCCTGACTTTC
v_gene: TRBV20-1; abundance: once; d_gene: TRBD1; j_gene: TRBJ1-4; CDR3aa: CSAGRTGLFF; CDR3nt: TGCAGTGCTGGCAGGACAGGACTGTTTTTT
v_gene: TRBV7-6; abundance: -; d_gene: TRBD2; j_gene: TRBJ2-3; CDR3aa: CASSSNPGLALQYF; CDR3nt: TGTGCCAGCAGCTCGAACCCCGGACTAGCGCTGCAGTATTTT
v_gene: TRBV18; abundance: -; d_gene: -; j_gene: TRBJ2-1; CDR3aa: CASSPRGSTYNEQFF; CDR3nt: TGTGCCAGCTCACCGCGAGGTAGTACCTACAATGAGCAGTTCTTC
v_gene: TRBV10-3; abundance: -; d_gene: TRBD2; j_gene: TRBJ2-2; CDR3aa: CATQLAGGTGELFF; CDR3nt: TGTGCCACCCAACTAGCGGGGGGGACCGGGGAGCTGTTTTTT
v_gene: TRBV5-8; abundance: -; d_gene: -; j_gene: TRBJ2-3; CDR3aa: CANLLLQGTDTQYF; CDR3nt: TGTGCCAACCTTCTTCTCCAGGGCACAGATACGCAGTATTTT
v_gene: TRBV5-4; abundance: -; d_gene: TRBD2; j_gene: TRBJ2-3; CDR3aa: CASSSRLAGTTDTQYF; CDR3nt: TGTGCCAGCAGCTCAAGACTAGCGGGGACCACAGATACGCAGTATTTT
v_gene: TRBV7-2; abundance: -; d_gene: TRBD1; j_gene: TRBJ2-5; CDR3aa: CASSLRQGGETQYF; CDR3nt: TGTGCCAGCAGCTTAAGACAGGGCGGGGAGACCCAGTACTTC
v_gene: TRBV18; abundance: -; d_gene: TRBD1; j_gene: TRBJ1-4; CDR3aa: CASSPGTAEKLFF; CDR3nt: TGTGCCAGCTCACCCGGGACAGCGGAAAAACTGTTTTTT
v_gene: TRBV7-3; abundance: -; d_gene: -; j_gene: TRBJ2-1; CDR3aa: CASSQSLDNEQFF; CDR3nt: TGTGCCAGCAGCCAATCGCTAGACAATGAGCAGTTCTTC
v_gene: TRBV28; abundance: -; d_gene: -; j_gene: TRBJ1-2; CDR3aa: CASSPAQGYANGYTF; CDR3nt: TGTGCCAGCAGTCCCGCTCAGGGGTACGCGAATGGCTACACCTTC
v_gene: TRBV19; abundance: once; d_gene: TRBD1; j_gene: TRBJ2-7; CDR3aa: CASSNPGTGYEQYF; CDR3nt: TGTGCCAGTAGTAACCCCGGGACAGGCTACGAGCAGTACTTC
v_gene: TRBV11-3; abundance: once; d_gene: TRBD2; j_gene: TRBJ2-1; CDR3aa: CASSPRLAGPEGQFF; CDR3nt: TGTGCCAGCAGCCCTCGACTAGCGGGCCCCGAGGGGCAGTTCTTC
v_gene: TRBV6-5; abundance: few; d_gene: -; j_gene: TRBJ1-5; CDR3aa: CASSDYGSQQPQHF; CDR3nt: TGTGCCAGCAGTGACTATGGCAGTCAACAGCCCCAGCATTTT
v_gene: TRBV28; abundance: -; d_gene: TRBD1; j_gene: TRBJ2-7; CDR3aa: CASTSGQRYEQYF; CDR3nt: TGTGCCAGCACCTCGGGACAGCGCTACGAGCAGTACTTC
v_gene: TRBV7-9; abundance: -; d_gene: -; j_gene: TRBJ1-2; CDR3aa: CASSRRDTANYGYTF; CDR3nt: TGTGCCAGCAGCCGACGGGACACGGCTAACTATGGCTACACCTTC
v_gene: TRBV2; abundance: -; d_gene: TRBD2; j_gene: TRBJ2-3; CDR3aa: CASGLAGAGTDTQYF; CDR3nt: TGTGCCAGCGGGTTAGCGGGAGCGGGCACAGATACGCAGTATTTT
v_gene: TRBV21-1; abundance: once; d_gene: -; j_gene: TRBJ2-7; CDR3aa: CASSKVRGTYEQYF; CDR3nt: TGTGCCAGCAGCAAAGTTAGGGGTACCTACGAGCAGTACTTC
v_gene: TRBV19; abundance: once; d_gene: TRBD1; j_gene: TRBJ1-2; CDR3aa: CASSLWTGGSANYGYTF; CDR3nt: TGTGCCAGTAGTCTATGGACAGGGGGGTCAGCTAACTATGGCTACACCTTC
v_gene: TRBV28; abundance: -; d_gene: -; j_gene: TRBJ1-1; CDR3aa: CASSLWVGQNTEAFF; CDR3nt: TGTGCCAGCAGTTTATGGGTGGGACAGAACACTGAAGCTTTCTTT
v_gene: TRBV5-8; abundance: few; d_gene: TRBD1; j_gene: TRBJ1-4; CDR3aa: CASSLATGVGKLFF; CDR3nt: TGTGCCAGCAGCTTGGCAACAGGGGTGGGGAAACTGTTTTTT
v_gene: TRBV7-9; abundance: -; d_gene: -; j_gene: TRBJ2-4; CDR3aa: CASSPEVAKNIQYF; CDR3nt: TGTGCCAGCAGCCCAGAAGTAGCCAAAAACATTCAGTACTTC
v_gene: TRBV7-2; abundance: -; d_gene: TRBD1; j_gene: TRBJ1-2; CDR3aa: CASSGGQGGWAGGYGYTF; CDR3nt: TGTGCCAGCAGCGGGGGACAGGGAGGGTGGGCAGGCGGCTATGGCTACACCTTC
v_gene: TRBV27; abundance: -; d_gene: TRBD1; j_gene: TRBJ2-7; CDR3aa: CASTRQGPPYEQYF; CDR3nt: TGTGCCAGCACAAGACAGGGCCCACCCTACGAGCAGTACTTC
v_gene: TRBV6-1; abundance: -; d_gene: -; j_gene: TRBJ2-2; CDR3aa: CASRLQGRTGELFF; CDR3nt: TGTGCCAGCAGGTTACAGGGGAGGACCGGGGAGCTGTTTTTT
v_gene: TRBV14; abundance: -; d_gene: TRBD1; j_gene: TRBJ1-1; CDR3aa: CAIRDRGTAFF; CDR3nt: TGTGCCATCCGGGACAGGGGAACGGCTTTCTTT
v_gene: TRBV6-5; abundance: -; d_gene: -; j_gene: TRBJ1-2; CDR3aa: CASSQREGGNYGYTF; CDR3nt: TGTGCCAGCAGTCAACGAGAGGGTGGGAACTATGGCTACACCTTC
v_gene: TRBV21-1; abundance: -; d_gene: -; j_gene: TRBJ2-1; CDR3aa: CASSKEGGRAPSNEQFF; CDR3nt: TGTGCCAGCAGCAAAGAGGGCGGGAGGGCCCCCTCCAATGAGCAGTTCTTC
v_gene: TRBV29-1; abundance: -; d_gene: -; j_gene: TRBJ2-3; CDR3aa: CSVRGLKTDTQYF; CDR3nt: TGCAGCGTTCGAGGACTAAAAACAGATACGCAGTATTTT
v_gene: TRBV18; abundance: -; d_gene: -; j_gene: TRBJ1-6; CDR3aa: CASSPPSQGSPLHF; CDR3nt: TGTGCCAGCTCACCACCCTCCCAGGGTTCACCCCTCCACTTT
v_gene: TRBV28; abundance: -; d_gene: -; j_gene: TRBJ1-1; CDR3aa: CASTRTDSSGAFF; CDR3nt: TGTGCCAGCACCAGGACAGACTCCAGTGGAGCTTTCTTT
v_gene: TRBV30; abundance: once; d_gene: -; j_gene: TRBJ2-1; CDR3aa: CAWNGNPANEQFF; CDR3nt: TGTGCCTGGAACGGGAACCCAGCCAATGAGCAGTTCTTC